This note documents a single TCR delta chain sequence. This clone was recorded many times. There is no known antigen for this receptor. The sample holds no much larger clone one base away, and base qualities are not on file. The sample originates from a study of gamma-delta chains in newborns, infants, children (dated by TCRdb to the late 2010s). With regard to the full study: According to the study title, microbial exposure causes polyclonal expansion of innate gammadelta T cells right after birth. The study examined the way microbial exposure affected innate gammadelta T cell populations in human newborns right after birth.

Unmatched junction bases come to 10, with V trimmed by 2 bases and J by 0 bases. From the germline V gene (reference sequence), CDR1 is TVYSNPD and CDR2 is GDNSRS. The CDR3 covers 17 residues, taking in both the cysteine and the phenylalanine. Here the CDR3 DNA is all that survives: 51 bases in frame from base 1. Sequencer: Illumina MiSeq. TCRdb processed the public reads again with the CATT caller, after which rows with matching DNA were combined. In all, the sample holds about 5,600 delta-chain clones, and just over 14% of those were seen once. Clones ranked in the top ten supply around 23% of the sample.

The rearranged segments are TRDV3 and TRDJ1, and 12 junctional nucleotides match TRDD3. The sequence came from a child who was a newborn, infant or young child, either healthy, febrile or measles-vaccinated (not recorded which). The starting material was blood, obtained at baseline. The CDR3 in this case is CAFVQPLGDTYTDKLIF. The sequenced DNA: TGTGCCTTTGTTCAACCTCTGGGGGATACGTACACCGATAAACTCATCTTT.